These 18 T cell receptor beta chains originate from one sample sequenced in a study of blood T cell repertoires in COVID-19 (dated by TCRdb to the early 2020s). Receptor amplification or capture employed the immunoSEQ multiplex PCR assay. TCRdb's version of the immuneACCESS table is confined to in-frame rearrangements and falls short of the full clone set. An unresolved V gene accounts for under half of the shortfall where checked; the remainder is of unknown origin. This sample has 20,000 or so clones in its table, and over 80% of those were observed once. The ten largest clones add up to 3.2% of the sample. The sequenced material came from peripheral blood. The origin of the receptors is a human donor in a cohort sampled during active COVID-19.

This rearrangement joins TRBV12-3 or TRBV12-4 to TRBJ1-3; D is undetermined. V dropped 5 bases and J dropped 4 bases, with 6 bases sitting between them. This CDR3 spans 12 amino acids. CDR3 sequence reads: CASSPPGNTIYF. In nucleotides, the CDR3 is TGTGCCAGCAGTCCCCCGGGAAACACCATATATTTT.

The CDR3 coding sequence is TGTGCCAGCAGTCCAGATAGCAATCAGCCCCAGCATTTT. Translated, it gives CASSPDSNQPQHF. The chain couples TRBV28 to TRBJ1-5; D gene unclear. Germline V gives CDR1 MDHEN, CDR2 SYDVKM. The germline V and J ends were trimmed by 5 bases and 0 bases, with 5 bases remaining between them. The CDR3 runs 13 residues.

This clone was recorded once. The chain has TRBV24-1 and TRBJ2-1; D is unclear. Looked up from germline, CDR1 is KGHDR and CDR2 is SFDVKD. The CDR3 covers 13 residues. With 2 bases removed from V and 6 bases from J, the gap between germline ends came to 7 bases. The CDR3 here is CATSDWSSNEQFF. In DNA, the CDR3 is TGTGCCACCAGTGATTGGTCTAGCAATGAGCAGTTCTTC.

In nucleotides, the CDR3 is TGTGCCAGCAGTCATTCAATGGGCACAGGCCAAGAGACCCAGTACTTC. This encodes CASSHSMGTGQETQYF. The rearrangement uses TRBV7-9 and TRBJ2-5, with D maybe TRBD1 (5 bases). Germline V CDR1 and CDR2: SEHNR, FQNEAQ (reference sequence). V lost 6 bases to trimming and J lost 1 base, with 18 bases between them. This CDR3 is built from 16 residues.

The V and J genes are TRBV4-2 and TRBJ2-5; D remains unclear. The CDR3 runs to 15 residues. The germline V and J ends were trimmed by 1 base and 4 bases, with 13 bases remaining between them. Germline V lookup: CDR1 LGHNA, CDR2 YNFKEQ. As DNA, the CDR3 is TGTGCCAGCAGCCAAGGCCTTGGGCCAACAGAGACCCAGTACTTC. Encoded protein: CASSQGLGPTETQYF.

This chain uses TRBV3-1 (or the pseudogene TRBV3-2) with TRBJ2-7; perhaps TRBD1 as D (5 bases). This CDR3 region has 14 residues. Germline values: CDR1 LGHDT, CDR2 YNNKEL (reference sequence). The V gene lost 1 base and the J gene lost 2 bases, with 9 bases spanning the gap. The CDR3 DNA follows: TGTGCCAGCAGCCAAGTTCCAGGGCCCTACGAGCAGTACTTC. Translation: CASSQVPGPYEQYF.

The gene calls are TRBV11-2 and TRBJ2-7; D remains ambiguous. The V end was cut by 5 bases, the J end by 3 bases, with 2 bases between. Germline V gene lookup returns CDR1 SGHAT and CDR2 FQNNGV. The CDR3 sequence is 10 residues long. CDR3 nucleotide sequence: TGTGCCAGCAGCCTCTACGAGCAGTACTTC. This gives the protein CASSLYEQYF.

The V call is TRBV2, the J call TRBJ2-2; 7 bases align to TRBD1. V lost 10 bases and J lost 4; bases outside the gene matches: 6. Per germline, CDR1 SNHLY and CDR2 FYNNEI. The CDR3 is 13 amino acids. CDR3 loop: CATWRQGTGELFF. For the CDR3, the DNA is TGTGCCACCTGGAGACAGGGCACCGGGGAGCTGTTTTTT.

The V and J genes are TRBV19 and TRBJ1-5, with 10 nucleotides matching TRBD1. CDR1 is LNHDA, CDR2 SQIVND, per germline (reference sequence). The junction had 7 bases not matched to a gene; V was cut back by 4 bases and J by 7 bases. The CDR3 length is 15 residues. CDR3 sequence (DNA): TGTGCCAGTAGTAAAGGGACAGGGGAGGTCCAGCCCCAGCATTTT. It is translated as CASSKGTGEVQPQHF.

In this sample, this clone turned up once. The chain joins TRBV18 to TRBJ1-4; possible D gene TRBD1, 5 bases. The germline CDR1 and CDR2 sequences are KGHSH and LQKENI. Trimming shortened V by 3 bases and J by 6 bases, and 14 bases separated the two germline ends. The CDR3 contains 15 residues. CDR3 in DNA: TGTGCCAGCTCACCCCCGACGGGAGGGGATGAAAAACTGTTTTTT. This codes for CASSPPTGGDEKLFF.

This clone occurred a few times. The gene calls are TRBV7-2 and TRBJ2-7, with D possibly TRBD1 on 9 matching bases. This CDR3 is built from 15 residues. V lost 4 bases, J lost 4 bases, and 17 bases lay in between. In germline, CDR1 is SGHTA, CDR2 FQGNSA. CDR3 bases: TGTGCCAGCAGCTCCCGGGGGGGACAGGGATACGAGCAGTACTTC. This gives the protein CASSSRGGQGYEQYF.

The chain links TRBV11-2 to TRBJ1-1; D is uncertain. Germline CDR1 is SGHAT and CDR2 is FQNNGV. The ends were cut back, 2 bases at V and 1 base at J, with 5 bases in the middle. CDR3 length: 13 residues. CDR3 coding DNA: TGTGCCAGCAGCTTACGGGAGAACACTGAAGCTTTCTTT. The encoded protein is CASSLRENTEAFF.

V is TRBV4-2 and J is TRBJ2-2; TRBD1 matches 8 bases. The trim removed 1 base at V and 1 base at J, leaving 8 bases unmatched. The CDR3 loop spans 18 amino acids. Looked up from germline, CDR1 is LGHNA and CDR2 is YNFKEQ. CDR3 DNA sequence: TGTGCCAGCAGCCAAGGGCGACAGGGGCGGGGGAACACCGGGGAGCTGTTTTTT. It translates to CASSQGRQGRGNTGELFF.

The chain recombines TRBV7-8 with TRBJ2-1; perhaps TRBD2 as D (6 bases). Trimming cost V 6 bases and J 4 bases, with 16 bases left between them. Germline V gives CDR1 SGHVS, CDR2 FQNEAQ. This CDR3 region has 15 residues. In DNA form, the CDR3 reads TGTGCCAGCAGTTCGACAGCGGGTGGGTACAATGAGCAGTTCTTC. This encodes CASSSTAGGYNEQFF.

V and J are TRBV5-6 and TRBJ2-7; 10 nucleotides agree with TRBD1. Per germline, CDR1 SGHDT and CDR2 YYEEEE. The CDR3 has 13 amino acids. The V and J ends lost 4 bases and 6 bases, in that order; junction bases with no gene match: 4. CDR3: CASSRDRGSEQYF. CDR3 nucleotide sequence: TGTGCCAGCAGCCGGGACAGGGGAAGCGAGCAGTACTTC.

The chain links TRBV6-5 to TRBJ1-2; TRBD1 matches at 8 bases. Germline V gene lookup returns CDR1 MNHEY and CDR2 SVGAGI. There are 15 residues in the CDR3. Unmatched junction bases numbered 10, after V lost 4 bases and J lost 6 bases. The DNA of the CDR3 is TGTGCCAGCAGTTTCTCACGACAGGGGAGCGATGGCTACACCTTC. Protein sequence: CASSFSRQGSDGYTF.

The chain recombines TRBV19 with TRBJ2-1; D may be TRBD1 (6 bases). The CDR3 is 16 residues long. Germline loops: CDR1 LNHDA, CDR2 SQIVND (reference sequence). Trimming cost V 6 bases and J 6 bases, with 21 bases left between them. This CDR3 is CASSWIGAGVSNEQFF. DNA for the CDR3: TGTGCCAGTAGCTGGATTGGGGCAGGGGTAAGCAATGAGCAGTTCTTC.

The V and J genes are TRBV9 and TRBJ2-1; maybe TRBD2 (5 bases). From germline, CDR1 is SGDLS and CDR2 YYNGEE. Trimming left V 0 bases short and J 10 bases short, with 14 bases between. The CDR3 contains 14 residues. The CDR3 loop reads CASSVGQTTGEQFF. The CDR3, as DNA: TGTGCCAGCAGCGTAGGGCAGACTACGGGCGAGCAGTTCTTC.